The source of this T cell receptor beta chain is a study of cytomegalovirus exposure and HLA in healthy donors. The study's findings and limits: The investigators catalogued 150 to 200 TCR beta chains as cytomegalovirus-associated. The TCR clusters that emerged in the first cohort tended, a later analysis found, to co-occur in the roughly 120 validation repertoires. The study found most TCR sequences rare, yet found some public TCRs in many donors.

The CDR3 is 14 amino acids. The V segment lost 2 bases and the J segment 1 base; nucleotides outside the gene matches: 2. Looked up from germline, CDR1 is MNHNS and CDR2 is SASEGT. The donors were members of the validation cohort comprising 100 to 150 subjects, separate from the roughly 730-subject first cohort. The data were produced by immunoSEQ multiplex PCR, yet TCRdb's version contains in-frame clones alone and is incomplete. The sample has 300,000 to 400,000 clones; 70% to 90% are singletons. Of note for this clone: The antigen is unknown.

This TCR came from a man aged 30 to 45 in good health and CMV-seronegative. This sequence joins TRBV6-1 and TRBJ2-7; 7 bases match TRBD1. The sequenced material came from PBMCs. The CDR3 coding sequence is TGTGCCAGCAGTGAATGGGGACAGTCCTACGAGCAGTACTTC. Protein: CASSEWGQSYEQYF.